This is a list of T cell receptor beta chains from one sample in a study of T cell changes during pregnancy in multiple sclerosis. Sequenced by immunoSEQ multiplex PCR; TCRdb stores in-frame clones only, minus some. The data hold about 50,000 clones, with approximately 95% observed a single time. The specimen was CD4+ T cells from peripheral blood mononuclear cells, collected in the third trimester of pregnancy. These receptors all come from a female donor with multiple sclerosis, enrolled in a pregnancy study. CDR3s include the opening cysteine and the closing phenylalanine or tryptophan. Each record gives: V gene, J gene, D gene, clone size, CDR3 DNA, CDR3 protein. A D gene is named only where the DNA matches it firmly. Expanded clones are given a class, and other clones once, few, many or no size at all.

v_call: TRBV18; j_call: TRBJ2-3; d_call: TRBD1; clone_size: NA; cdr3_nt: TGTGCCAGCTCACCCTGGGACAGGGGAGCTCCAGATACGCAGTATTTT; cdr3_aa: CASSPWDRGAPDTQYF
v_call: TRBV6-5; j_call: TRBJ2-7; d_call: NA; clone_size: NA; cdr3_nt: TGTGCCACCTCGACACTAGCCCTCTCCTACGAGCAGTACTTC; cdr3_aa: CATSTLALSYEQYF
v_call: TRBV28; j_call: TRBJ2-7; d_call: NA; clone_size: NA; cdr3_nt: TGTGCCAGCGGTCCGGGAGCCAGCCGGAACGAGCAGTACTTC; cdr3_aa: CASGPGASRNEQYF
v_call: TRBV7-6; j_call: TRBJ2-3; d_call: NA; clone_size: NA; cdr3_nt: TGTGCCAGCAGCTTGGATACAGGGGGGGGGAATACGCAGTATTTT; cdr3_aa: CASSLDTGGGNTQYF
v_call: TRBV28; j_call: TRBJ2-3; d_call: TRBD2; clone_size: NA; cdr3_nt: TGTGCCAGCAGTTCATTAGCGGGACTCACAGATACGCAGTATTTT; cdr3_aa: CASSSLAGLTDTQYF
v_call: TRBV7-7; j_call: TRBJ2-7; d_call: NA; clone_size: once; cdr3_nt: TGTGCCAGCAGCTCGGGTCACTCCTACGAGCAGTACTTC; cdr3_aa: CASSSGHSYEQYF
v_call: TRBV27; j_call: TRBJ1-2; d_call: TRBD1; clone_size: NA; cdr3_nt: TGTGCCAGCAGTCCGGGGACAGGGAATGGCTACACCTTC; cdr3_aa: CASSPGTGNGYTF
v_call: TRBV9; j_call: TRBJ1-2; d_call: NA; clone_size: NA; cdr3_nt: TGTGCCAGCAGCGGGAGGGGTAACTATGGCTACACCTTC; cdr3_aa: CASSGRGNYGYTF
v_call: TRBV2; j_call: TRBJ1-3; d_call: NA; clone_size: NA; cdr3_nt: TGTGCCAGCAGTGTTTCTTTCTCTGGAAACACCATATATTTT; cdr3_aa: CASSVSFSGNTIYF
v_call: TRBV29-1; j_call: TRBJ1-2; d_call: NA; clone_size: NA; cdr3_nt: TGCAGCGTTGGACAGGCTGGCTACACCTTC; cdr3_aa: CSVGQAGYTF
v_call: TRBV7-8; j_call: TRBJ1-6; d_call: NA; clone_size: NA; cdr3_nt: TGTGCCAGCAGCGGCGCCCGGGGGGGCGCGGGTTCACCCCTCCACTTT; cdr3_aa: CASSGARGGAGSPLHF
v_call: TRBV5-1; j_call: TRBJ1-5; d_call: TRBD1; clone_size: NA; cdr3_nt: TGCGCCAGCAGACCCGACAGGGGTAATCAGCCCCAGCATTTT; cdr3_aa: CASRPDRGNQPQHF
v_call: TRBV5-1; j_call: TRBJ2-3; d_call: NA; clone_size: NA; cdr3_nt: TGCGCCAGCAGCTTTAAAGGGGGCACAGATACGCAGTATTTT; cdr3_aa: CASSFKGGTDTQYF
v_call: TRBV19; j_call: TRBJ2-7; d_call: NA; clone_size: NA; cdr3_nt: TGTGCCAGTAGTATTGGGACAACCTCCTACGAGCAGTACTTC; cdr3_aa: CASSIGTTSYEQYF
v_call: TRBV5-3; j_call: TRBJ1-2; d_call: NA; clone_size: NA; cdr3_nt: TGTGCCAGAAGCTTTGGTCCCATACGACAGAGAGCTAACTATGGCTACACCTTC; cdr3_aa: CARSFGPIRQRANYGYTF
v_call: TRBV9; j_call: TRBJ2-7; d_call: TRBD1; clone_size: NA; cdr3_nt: TGTGCCAGCAGCGCTGAGGGGACAGGGGCCCACGAGCAGTACTTC; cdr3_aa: CASSAEGTGAHEQYF
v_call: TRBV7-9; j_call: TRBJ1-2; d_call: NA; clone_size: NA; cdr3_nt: TGTGCCAGCAGCCCTGACAGATACTATGGCTACACCTTC; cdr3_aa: CASSPDRYYGYTF
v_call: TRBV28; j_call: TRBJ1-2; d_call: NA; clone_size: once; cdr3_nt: TGTGCCAGCAGTTCCGGGAGGAACTATGGCTACACCTTC; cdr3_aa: CASSSGRNYGYTF
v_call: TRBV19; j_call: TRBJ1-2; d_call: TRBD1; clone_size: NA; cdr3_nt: TGTGCCAGTAGTATAGTGGGGGCCTGGGGGACAGCGAACTATGGCTACACCTTC; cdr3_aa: CASSIVGAWGTANYGYTF
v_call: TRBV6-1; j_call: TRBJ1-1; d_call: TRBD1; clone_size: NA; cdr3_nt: TGTGCCAGCAAGGACAGGAGGAGCGCGAACACTGAAGCTTTCTTT; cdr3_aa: CASKDRRSANTEAFF
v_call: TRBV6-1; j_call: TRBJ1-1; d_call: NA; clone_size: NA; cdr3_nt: TGTGCCAGTAGGGGGAAGGTTGAAGCTTTCTTT; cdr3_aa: CASRGKVEAFF
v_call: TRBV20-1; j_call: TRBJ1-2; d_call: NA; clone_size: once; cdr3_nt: TGCAGTGCTAGTAACGAGGGCTACACCTTC; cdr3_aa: CSASNEGYTF
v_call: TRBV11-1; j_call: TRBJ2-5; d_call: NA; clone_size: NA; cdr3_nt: TGTGCCAGCAGCTTAACAAGGAGTACCCAAGAGACCCAGTACTTC; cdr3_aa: CASSLTRSTQETQYF
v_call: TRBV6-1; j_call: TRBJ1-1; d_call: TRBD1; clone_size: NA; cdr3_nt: TGTGCCAGCAGTGCGGGACAGACGAACACTGAAGCTTTCTTT; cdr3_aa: CASSAGQTNTEAFF
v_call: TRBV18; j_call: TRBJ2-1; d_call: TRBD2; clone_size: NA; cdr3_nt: TGTGCCAGCTTAAAGGGACTAGCGGGAGTGGGTGAGCAGTTCTTC; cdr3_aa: CASLKGLAGVGEQFF
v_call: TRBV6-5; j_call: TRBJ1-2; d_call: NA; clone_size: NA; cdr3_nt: TGTGCCAGCAGTTACCTTAAACTAGGCTATGGCTACACCTTC; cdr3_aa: CASSYLKLGYGYTF
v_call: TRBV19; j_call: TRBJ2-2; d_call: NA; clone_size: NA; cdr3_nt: TGTGCCAGTAGGAAACCCCCACAGGGACCTATGAACACCGGGGAGCTGTTTTTT; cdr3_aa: CASRKPPQGPMNTGELFF
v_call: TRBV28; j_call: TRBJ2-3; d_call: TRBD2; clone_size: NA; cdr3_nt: TGTGCCAGCAGACCAAGCGGGACGGGGGGTACGCAGTATTTT; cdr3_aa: CASRPSGTGGTQYF
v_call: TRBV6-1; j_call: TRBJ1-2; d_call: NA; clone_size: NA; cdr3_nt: TGTGCCAGCAGTGAAGAGGACATTTATCTGGTAACTGGTGGCTACACCTTC; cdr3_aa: CASSEEDIYLVTGGYTF
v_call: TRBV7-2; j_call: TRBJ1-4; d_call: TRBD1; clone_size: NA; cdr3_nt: TGTGCCAGCAGCTTAGATTCAGGGGGCCTGACTAATGAAAAACTGTTTTTT; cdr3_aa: CASSLDSGGLTNEKLFF
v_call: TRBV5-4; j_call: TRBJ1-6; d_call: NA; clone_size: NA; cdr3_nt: TGTGCCAGCAGCTCCGAGAGCTCCTATAATTCACCCCTCCACTTT; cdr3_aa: CASSSESSYNSPLHF
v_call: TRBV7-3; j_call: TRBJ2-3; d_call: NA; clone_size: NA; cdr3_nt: TGTGCCAGCAGCTTAATTGGCAGCACAGATACGCAGTATTTT; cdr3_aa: CASSLIGSTDTQYF
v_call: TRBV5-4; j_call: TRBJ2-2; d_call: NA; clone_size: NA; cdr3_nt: TGTGCCAGCAGCCCCCCGGGGGAAGGCACCGGGGAGCTGTTTTTT; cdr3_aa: CASSPPGEGTGELFF
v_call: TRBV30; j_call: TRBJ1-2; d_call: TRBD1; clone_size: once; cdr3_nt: TGTGCCTGGAGTAGAGAGCAGGGGGCCTATGGCTACACCTTC; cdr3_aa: CAWSREQGAYGYTF
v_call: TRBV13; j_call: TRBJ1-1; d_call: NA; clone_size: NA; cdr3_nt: TGTGCCAGCAGCCTCATGGGGGGGGGAGACACTGAAGCTTTCTTT; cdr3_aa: CASSLMGGGDTEAFF
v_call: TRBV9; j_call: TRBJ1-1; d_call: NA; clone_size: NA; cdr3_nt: TGTGCCAGCAGCTATACACATAACACTGAAGCTTTCTTT; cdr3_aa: CASSYTHNTEAFF
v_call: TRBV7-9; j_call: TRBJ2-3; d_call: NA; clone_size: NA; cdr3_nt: TGTGCCAGCACGCCCTTTGCCTCCACTCGCGCAGATACGCAGTATTTT; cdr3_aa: CASTPFASTRADTQYF
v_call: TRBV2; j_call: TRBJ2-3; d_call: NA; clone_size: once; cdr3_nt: TGTGCCAGCCTAGGGACTAGCACAGATACGCAGTATTTT; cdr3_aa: CASLGTSTDTQYF
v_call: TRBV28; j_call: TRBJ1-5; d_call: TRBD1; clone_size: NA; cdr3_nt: TGTGCCAGCAGTTTATGGTTGACAGGGGGCGGCAATCAGCCCCAGCATTTT; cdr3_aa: CASSLWLTGGGNQPQHF
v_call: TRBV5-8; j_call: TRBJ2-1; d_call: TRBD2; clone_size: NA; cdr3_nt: TGTGCCAGCAGCATAAGCGGGGGGGCCTACAATGAGCAGTTCTTC; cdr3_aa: CASSISGGAYNEQFF
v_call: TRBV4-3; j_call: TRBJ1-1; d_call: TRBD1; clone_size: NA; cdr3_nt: TGCGCCAGCAGCCAAGGAGGGGGCGCGCTCCAAGGTGCTTTCTTT; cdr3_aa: CASSQGGGALQGAFF
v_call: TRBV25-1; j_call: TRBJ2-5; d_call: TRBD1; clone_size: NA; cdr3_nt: TGTGCCAGCAGTGATTCACGGGACAGCCAAGAGACCCAGTACTTC; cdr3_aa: CASSDSRDSQETQYF
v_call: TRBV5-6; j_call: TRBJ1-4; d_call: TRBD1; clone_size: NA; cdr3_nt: TGTGCCAGCAGCGGAACAGGGGGCCCTAATGAAAAACTGTTTTTT; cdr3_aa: CASSGTGGPNEKLFF
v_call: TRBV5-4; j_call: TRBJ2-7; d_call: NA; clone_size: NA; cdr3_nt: TGTGCCAGCAGCTCCCACAGGGAACGAGACGAGCAGTACTTC; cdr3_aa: CASSSHRERDEQYF
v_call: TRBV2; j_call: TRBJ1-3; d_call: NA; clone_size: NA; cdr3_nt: TGTGCCAGCACAGAAGGGAGGGTCTCCGGAAACACCATATATTTT; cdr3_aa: CASTEGRVSGNTIYF
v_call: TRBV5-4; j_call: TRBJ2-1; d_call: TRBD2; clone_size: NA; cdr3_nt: TGTGCCAGCAGCCTGGGACTAGCGGGACTCAATGAGCAGTTCTTC; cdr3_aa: CASSLGLAGLNEQFF
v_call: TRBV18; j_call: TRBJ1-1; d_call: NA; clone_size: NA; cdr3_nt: TGTGCCAGCTCACCATGGGACTACACTGAAGCTTTCTTT; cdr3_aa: CASSPWDYTEAFF
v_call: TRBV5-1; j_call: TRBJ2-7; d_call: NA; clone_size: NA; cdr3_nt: TGCGCCAGCAGCTTGGCTGTCGGCTCCTACGAGCAGTACTTC; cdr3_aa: CASSLAVGSYEQYF
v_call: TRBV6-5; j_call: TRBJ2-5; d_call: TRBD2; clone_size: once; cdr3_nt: TGTGCCAGCAGTTACCGTACTAGCGGGCTCCAAGAGACCCAGTACTTC; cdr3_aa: CASSYRTSGLQETQYF
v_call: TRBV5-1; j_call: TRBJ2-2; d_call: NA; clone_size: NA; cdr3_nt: TGCGCCAGCAGCTCGGGACAATCGAACACCGGGGAGCTGTTTTTT; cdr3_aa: CASSSGQSNTGELFF
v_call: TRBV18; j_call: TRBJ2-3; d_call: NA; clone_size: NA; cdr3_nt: TGTGCCAGCTCACCGGGCGGGGCCAGCACAGATACGCAGTATTTT; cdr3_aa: CASSPGGASTDTQYF
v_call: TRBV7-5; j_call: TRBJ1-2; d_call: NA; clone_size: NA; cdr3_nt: TGTGCCAGAAGCTTAGGGTGGTGCAGGGATGGAGGGCTCTTGGGTTGCTGCACCTTC; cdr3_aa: CARSLGWCRDGGLLGCCTF
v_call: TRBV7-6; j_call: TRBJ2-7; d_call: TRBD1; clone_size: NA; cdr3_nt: TGTGCCAGCAGCTTAGCGGGACAGCACTACGAGCAGTACTTC; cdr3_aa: CASSLAGQHYEQYF
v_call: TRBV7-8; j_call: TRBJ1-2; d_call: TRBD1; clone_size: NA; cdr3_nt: TGTGCCAGCACCCTTCCGGGACAGGGGTCTGACTTCTATGGCTACACCTTC; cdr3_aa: CASTLPGQGSDFYGYTF
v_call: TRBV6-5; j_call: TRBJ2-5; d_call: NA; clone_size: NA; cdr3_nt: TGTGCCAGCAGTTACTCTTGGGCAGACCAAGAGACCCAGTACTTC; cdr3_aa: CASSYSWADQETQYF